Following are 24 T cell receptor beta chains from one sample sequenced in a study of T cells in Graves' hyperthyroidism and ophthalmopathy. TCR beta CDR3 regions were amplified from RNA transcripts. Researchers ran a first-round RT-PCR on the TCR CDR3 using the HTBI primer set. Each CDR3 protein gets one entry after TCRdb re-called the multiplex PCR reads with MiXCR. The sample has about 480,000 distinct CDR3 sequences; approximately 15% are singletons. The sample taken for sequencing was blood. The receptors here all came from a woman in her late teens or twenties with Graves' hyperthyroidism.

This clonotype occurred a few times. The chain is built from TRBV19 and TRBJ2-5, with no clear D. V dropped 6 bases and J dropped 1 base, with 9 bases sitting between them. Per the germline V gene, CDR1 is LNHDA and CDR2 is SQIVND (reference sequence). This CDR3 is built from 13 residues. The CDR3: CASRQDAQETQYF. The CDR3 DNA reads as TGTGCCAGTAGGCAGGACGCCCAAGAGACCCAGTACTTC.

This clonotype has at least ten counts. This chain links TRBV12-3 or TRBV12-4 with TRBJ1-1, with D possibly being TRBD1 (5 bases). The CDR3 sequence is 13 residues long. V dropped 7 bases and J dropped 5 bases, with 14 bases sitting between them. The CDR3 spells CASTQVRDTEAFF. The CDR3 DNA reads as TGTGCCAGCACCCAGGTCAGGGATACTGAAGCTTTCTTT.

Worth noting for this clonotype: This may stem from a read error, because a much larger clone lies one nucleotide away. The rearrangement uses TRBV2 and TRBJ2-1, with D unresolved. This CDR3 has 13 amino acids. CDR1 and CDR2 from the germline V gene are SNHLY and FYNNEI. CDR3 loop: CASMTNSYNEQSF. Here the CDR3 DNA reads TGTGCCAGCATGACCAACTCCTACAATGAGCAGTCCTTC.

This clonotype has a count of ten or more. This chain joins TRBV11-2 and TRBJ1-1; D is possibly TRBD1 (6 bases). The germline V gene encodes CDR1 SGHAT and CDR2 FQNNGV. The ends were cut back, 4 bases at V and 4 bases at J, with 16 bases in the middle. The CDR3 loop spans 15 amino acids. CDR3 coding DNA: TGTGCCAGCAGCTCCACAGGGTATAGAATCACTGAAGCTTTCTTT. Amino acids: CASSSTGYRITEAFF. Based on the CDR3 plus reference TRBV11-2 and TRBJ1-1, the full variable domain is EAGVAQSPRYKIIEKRQSVAFWCNPISGHATLYWYQQILGQGPKLLIQFQNNGVVDDSQLPKDRFSAERLKGVDSTLKIQPAKLEDSAVYLCASSSTGYRITEAFFGQGTRLTVV.

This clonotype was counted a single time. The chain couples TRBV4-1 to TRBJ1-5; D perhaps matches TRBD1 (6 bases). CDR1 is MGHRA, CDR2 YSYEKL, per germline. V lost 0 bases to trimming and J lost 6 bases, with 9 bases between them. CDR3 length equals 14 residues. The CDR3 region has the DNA TGCGCCAGCAGCCAAGAAGGGGGTCCTCAGCCCCAGCATTTT. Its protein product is CASSQEGGPQPQHF.

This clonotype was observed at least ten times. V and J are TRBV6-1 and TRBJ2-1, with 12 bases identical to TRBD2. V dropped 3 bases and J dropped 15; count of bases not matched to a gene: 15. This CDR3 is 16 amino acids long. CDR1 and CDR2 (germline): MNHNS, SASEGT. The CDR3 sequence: CASSEVEGLLAGGWFF. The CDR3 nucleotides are TGTGCCAGCAGTGAGGTCGAGGGGTTACTAGCGGGAGGATGGTTCTTC.

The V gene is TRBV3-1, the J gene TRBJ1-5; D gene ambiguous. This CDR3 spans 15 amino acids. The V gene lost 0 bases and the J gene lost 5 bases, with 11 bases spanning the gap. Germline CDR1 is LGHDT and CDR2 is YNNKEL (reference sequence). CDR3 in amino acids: CASSQDHSNHQPQHF. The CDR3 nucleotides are TGTGCCAGCAGCCAAGACCACAGTAACCATCAGCCCCAGCATTTT.

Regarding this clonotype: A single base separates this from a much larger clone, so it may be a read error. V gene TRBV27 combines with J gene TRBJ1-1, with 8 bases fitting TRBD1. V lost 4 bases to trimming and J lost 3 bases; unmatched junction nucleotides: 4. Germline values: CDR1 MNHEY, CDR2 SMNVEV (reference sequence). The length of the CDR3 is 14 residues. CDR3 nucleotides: TGTGCCAGCAGTTACAGGGGGAGGGACACTGAAGCTTTCTTT. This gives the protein CASSYRGRDTEAFF.

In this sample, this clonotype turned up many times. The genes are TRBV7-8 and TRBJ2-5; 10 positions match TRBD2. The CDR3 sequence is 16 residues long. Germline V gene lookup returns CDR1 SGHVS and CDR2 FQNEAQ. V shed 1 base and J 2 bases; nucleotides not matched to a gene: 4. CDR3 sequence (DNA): TGTGCCAGCAGCTTAGGGCTAGCGGGAGAGCAAGAGACCCAGTACTTC. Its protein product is CASSLGLAGEQETQYF.

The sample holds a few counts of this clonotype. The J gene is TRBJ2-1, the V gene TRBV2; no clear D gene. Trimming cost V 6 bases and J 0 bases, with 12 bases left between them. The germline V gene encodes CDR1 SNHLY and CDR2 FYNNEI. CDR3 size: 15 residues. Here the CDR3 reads CASRVSRSSYNEQFF. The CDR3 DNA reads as TGTGCCAGCAGAGTTAGCCGTAGCTCCTACAATGAGCAGTTCTTC.

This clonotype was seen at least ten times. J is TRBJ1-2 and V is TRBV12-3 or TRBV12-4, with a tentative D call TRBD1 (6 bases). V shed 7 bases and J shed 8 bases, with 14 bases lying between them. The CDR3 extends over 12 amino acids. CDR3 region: CASTPDRLGYTF. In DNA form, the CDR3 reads TGTGCCAGCACCCCCGACAGGTTGGGCTACACCTTC.

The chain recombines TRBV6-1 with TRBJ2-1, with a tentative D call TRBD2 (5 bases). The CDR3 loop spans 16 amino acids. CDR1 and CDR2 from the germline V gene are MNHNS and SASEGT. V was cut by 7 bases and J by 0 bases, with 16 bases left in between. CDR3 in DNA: TGTGCCAGCACGCTAGCACCCCCAAGCTCCTACAATGAGCAGTTCTTC. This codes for CASTLAPPSSYNEQFF.

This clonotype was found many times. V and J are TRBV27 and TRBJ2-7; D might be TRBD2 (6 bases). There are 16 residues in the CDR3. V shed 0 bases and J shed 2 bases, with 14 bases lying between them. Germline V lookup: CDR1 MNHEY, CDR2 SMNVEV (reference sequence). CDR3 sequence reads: CASSLSAGTVPYEQYF. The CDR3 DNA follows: TGTGCCAGCAGTTTATCGGCGGGGACTGTTCCCTACGAGCAGTACTTC.

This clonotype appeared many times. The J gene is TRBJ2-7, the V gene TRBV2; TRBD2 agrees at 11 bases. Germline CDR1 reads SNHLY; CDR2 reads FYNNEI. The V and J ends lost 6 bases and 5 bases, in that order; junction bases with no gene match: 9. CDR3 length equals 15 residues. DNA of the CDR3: TGTGCCAGCAGCAAACTCACTAGCGGGAGAGACGAGCAGTACTTC. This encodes CASSKLTSGRDEQYF.

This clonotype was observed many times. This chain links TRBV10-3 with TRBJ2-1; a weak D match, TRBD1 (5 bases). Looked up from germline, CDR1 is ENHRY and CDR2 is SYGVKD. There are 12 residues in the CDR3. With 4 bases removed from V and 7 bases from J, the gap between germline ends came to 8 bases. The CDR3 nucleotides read TGTGCCATCAGTGGACAGCAGAATGAGCAGTTCTTC. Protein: CAISGQQNEQFF.

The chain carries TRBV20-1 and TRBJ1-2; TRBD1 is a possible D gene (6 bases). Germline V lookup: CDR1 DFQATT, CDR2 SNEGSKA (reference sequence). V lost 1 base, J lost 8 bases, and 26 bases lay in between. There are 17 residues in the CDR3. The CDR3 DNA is TGCAGTGCTAGAGGGTCGGGGGGGGGGGGGGGGCATCACGGCTACACCTTC. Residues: CSARGSGGGGGHHGYTF.

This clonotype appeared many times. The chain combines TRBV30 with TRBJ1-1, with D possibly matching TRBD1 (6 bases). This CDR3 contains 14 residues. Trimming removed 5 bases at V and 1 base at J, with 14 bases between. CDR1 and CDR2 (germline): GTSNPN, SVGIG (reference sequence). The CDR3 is CAWRRDTSNTEAFF. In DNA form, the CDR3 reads TGTGCCTGGCGGAGGGACACCTCGAACACTGAAGCTTTCTTT.

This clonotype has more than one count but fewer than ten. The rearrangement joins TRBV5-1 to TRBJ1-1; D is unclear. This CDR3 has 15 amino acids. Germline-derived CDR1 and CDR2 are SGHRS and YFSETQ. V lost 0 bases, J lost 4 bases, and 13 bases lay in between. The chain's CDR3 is CASSLAGGEGTEAFF. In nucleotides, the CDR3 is TGCGCCAGCAGCTTGGCGGGCGGGGAAGGCACTGAAGCTTTCTTT.

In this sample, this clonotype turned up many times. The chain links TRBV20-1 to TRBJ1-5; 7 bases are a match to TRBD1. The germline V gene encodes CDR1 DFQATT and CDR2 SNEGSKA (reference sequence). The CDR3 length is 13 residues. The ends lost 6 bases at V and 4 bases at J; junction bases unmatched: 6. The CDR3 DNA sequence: TGCAGTGCCACGACAGGGTGGAATCAGCCCCAGCATTTT. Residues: CSATTGWNQPQHF.

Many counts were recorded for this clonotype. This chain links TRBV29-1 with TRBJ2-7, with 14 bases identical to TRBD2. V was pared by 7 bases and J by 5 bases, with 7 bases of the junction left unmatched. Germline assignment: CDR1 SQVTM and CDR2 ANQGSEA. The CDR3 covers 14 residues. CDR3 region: CSADGTSGSDEQYF. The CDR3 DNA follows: TGCAGCGCCGACGGGACTAGCGGGAGTGACGAGCAGTACTTC.

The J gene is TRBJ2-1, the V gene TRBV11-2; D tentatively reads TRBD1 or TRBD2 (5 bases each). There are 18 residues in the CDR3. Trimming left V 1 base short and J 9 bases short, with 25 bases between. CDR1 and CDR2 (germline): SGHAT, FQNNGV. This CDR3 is CASSLGGASGRRGSEQFF. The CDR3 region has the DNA TGTGCCAGCAGCTTAGGAGGGGCTTCGGGCAGGAGAGGCAGTGAGCAGTTCTTC.

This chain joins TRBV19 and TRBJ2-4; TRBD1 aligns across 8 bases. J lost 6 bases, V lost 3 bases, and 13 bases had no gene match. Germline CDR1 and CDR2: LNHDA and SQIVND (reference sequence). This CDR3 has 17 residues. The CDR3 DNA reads TGTGCCAGTAGTATCAGGGGGCTAACCAAGGGGGGAAACATTCAGTACTTC. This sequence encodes CASSIRGLTKGGNIQYF.

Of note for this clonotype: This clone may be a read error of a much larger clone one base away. CDR3 DNA: TGTGCCAGCAGGGCCATAGCGGGCAGCTCCTACAATGAGCAGTTCTTC. Translated: CASRAIAGSSYNEQFF. This rearrangement joins TRBV12-3 or TRBV12-4 to TRBJ2-1; 7 positions match TRBD2. Trimming took 6 bases from V and 0 from J; bases not matched to a gene: 8. The length of the CDR3 is 16 residues.

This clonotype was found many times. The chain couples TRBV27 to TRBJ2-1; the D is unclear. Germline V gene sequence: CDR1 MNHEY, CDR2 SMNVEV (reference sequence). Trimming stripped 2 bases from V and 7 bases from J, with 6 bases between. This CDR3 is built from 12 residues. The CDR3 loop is CASSLGVNEQFF. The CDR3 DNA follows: TGTGCCAGCAGTTTAGGGGTTAATGAGCAGTTCTTC.